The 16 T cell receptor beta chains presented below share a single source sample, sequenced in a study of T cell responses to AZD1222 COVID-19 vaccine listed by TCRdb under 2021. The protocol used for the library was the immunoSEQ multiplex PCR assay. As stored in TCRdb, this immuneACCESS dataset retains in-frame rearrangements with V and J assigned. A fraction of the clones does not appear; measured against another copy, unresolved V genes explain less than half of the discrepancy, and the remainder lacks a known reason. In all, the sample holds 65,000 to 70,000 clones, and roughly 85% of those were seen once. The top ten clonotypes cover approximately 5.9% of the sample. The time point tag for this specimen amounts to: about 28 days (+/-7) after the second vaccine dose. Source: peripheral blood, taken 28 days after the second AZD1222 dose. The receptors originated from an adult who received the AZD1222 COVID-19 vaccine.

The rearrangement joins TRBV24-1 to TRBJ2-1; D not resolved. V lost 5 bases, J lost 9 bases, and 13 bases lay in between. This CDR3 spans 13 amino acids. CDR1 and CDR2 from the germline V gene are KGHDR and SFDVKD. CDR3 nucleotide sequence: TGTGCCACCAGTGCGGGCAGGTTGAGTGAGCAGTTCTTC. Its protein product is CATSAGRLSEQFF.

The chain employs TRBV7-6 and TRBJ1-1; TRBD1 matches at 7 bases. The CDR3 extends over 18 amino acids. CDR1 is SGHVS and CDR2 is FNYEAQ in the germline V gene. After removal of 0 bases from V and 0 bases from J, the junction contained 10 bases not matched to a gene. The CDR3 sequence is CASSLAPGDRTLNTEAFF. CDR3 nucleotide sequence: TGTGCCAGCAGCTTAGCCCCCGGGGACAGAACTCTGAACACTGAAGCTTTCTTT.

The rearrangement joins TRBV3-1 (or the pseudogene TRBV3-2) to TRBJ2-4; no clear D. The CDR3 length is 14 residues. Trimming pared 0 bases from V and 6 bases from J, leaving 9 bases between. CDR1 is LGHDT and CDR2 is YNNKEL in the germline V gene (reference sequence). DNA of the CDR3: TGTGCCAGCAGCCAAGACCATGCCGGAAACATTCAGTACTTC. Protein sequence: CASSQDHAGNIQYF.

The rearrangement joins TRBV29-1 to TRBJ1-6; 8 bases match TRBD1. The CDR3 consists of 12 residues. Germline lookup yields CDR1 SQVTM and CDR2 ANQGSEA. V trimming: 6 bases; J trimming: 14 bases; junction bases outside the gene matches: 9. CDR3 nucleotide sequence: TGCAGCGTCGCTGAGACAGGGGAGGCCCTCCACTTT. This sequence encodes CSVAETGEALHF.

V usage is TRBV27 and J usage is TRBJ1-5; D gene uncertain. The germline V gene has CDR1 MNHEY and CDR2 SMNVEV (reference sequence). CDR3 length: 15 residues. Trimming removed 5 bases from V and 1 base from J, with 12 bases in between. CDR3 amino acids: CASSPLGLSNQPQHF. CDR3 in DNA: TGTGCCAGCAGTCCCCTGGGCCTGAGCAATCAGCCCCAGCATTTT.

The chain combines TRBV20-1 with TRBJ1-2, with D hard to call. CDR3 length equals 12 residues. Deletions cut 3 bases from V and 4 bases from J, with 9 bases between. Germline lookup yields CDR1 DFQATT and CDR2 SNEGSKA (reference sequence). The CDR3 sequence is CSASPGTYGYTF. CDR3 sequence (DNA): TGCAGTGCTAGTCCGGGTACCTATGGCTACACCTTC.

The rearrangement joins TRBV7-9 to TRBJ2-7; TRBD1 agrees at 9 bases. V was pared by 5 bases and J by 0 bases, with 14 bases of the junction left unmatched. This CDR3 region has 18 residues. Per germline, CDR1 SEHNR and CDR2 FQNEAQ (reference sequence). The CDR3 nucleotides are TGTGCCAGCAGCGCGCTCCCGGGACAGGGTTCGAGCTCCTACGAGCAGTACTTC. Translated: CASSALPGQGSSSYEQYF. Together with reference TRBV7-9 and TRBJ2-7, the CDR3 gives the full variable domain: DTGVSQNPRHKITKRGQNVTFRCDPISEHNRLYWYRQTLGQGPEFLTYFQNEAQLEKSRLLSDRFSAERPKGSFSTLEIQRTEQGDSAMYLCASSALPGQGSSSYEQYFGPGTRLTVT.

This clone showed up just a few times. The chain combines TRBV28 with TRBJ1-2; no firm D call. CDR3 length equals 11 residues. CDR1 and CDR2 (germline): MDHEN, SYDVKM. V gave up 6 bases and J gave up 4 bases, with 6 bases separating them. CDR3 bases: TGTGCCAGCAGGAGGAGCTATGGCTACACCTTC. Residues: CASRRSYGYTF.

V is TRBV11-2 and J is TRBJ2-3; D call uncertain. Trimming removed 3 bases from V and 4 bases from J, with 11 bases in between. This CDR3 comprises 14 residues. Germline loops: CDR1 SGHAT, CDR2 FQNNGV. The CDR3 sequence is CASSFLNPPDTQYF. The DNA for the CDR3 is TGTGCCAGCAGCTTTCTCAACCCCCCAGATACGCAGTATTTT.

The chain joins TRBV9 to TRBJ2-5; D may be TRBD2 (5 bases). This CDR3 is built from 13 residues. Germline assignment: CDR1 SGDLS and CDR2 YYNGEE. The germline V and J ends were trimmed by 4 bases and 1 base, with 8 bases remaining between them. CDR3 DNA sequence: TGTGCCAGCAGCAGGACTGGCCAAGAGACCCAGTACTTC. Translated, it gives CASSRTGQETQYF. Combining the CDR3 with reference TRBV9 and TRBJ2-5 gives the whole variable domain DSGVTQTPKHLITATGQRVTLRCSPRSGDLSVYWYQQSLDQGLQFLIQYYNGEERAKGNILERFSAQQFPDLHSELNLSSLELGDSALYFCASSRTGQETQYFGPGTRLLVL.

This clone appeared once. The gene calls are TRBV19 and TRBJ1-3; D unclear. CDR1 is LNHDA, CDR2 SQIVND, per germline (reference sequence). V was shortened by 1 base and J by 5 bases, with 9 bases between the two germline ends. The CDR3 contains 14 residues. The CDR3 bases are TGTGCCAGTAGTATAGTGGGAACGAGAAACACCATATATTTT. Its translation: CASSIVGTRNTIYF.

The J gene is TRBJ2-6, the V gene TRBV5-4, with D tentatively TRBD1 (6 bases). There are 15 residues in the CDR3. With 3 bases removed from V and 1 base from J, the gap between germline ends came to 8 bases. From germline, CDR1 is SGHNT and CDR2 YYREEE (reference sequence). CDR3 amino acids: CASSSQGSGANVLTF. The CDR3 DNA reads TGTGCCAGCAGCTCACAGGGATCTGGGGCCAACGTCCTGACTTTC.

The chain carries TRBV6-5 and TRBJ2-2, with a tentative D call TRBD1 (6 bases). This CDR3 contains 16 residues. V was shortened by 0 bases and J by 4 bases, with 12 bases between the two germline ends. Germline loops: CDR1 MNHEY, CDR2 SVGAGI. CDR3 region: CASSYSQGPGTGELFF. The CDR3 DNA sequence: TGTGCCAGCAGTTACTCGCAGGGGCCGGGCACCGGGGAGCTGTTTTTT.

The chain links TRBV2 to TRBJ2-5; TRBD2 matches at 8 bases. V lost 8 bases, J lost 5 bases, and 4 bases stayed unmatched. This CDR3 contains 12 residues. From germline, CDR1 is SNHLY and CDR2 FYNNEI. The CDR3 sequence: CASGTSGETQYF. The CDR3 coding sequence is TGTGCCAGCGGGACTAGTGGCGAGACCCAGTACTTC.

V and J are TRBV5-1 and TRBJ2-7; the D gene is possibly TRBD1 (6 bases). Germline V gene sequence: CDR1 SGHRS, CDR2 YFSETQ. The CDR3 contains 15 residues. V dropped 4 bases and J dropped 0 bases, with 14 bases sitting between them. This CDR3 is CASSPPTGNSYEQYF. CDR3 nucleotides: TGCGCCAGCAGCCCCCCCACAGGGAACTCCTACGAGCAGTACTTC.

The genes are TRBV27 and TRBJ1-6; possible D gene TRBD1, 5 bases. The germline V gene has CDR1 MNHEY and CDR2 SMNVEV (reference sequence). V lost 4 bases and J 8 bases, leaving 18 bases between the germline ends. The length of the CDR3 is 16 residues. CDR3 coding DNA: TGTGCCAGCAGTTCCCGGGCCGTAAGGGGTGATTCACCCCTCCACTTT. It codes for CASSSRAVRGDSPLHF.